Listed below are T cell receptor beta chains from one sample, sequenced in a study of cytomegalovirus exposure and HLA in healthy donors. Method: immunoSEQ multiplex PCR; TCRdb's copy keeps in-frame clones and lacks some. The repertoire includes roughly 180,000 clones, about 77% of them detected once, and under 1.5% sits in the top ten. Specimen: PBMCs. Receptors originate from a man younger than 40 in good health and CMV-seronegative. Each CDR3 is given with its conserved first and last residue. D genes are given only for firm matches. Expanded clones are given a class, and other clones once, few, many or no size at all.

CDR3nt | CDR3aa | abundance | d_gene | j_gene | v_gene
TGTGCCAGCAGCTTAGCCTTGACAGGGGGCCGAGGCTACACCTTC | CASSLALTGGRGYTF | - | TRBD1 | TRBJ1-2 | TRBV7-9
TGTGCCAGCAGGGCGACAGGGTTGCCAGCCTCCTACGAGCAGTACTTC | CASRATGLPASYEQYF | - | TRBD1 | TRBJ2-7 | TRBV2
TGCGCCAGCAGCCAAGATAGTGCCGGGACTAGCGGGGACCACGAGCAGTACTTC | CASSQDSAGTSGDHEQYF | - | TRBD2 | TRBJ2-7 | TRBV4-1
TGTGCCAGCAGCTTAGTGGCCAGGAACACCGGGGAGCTGTTTTTT | CASSLVARNTGELFF | - | - | TRBJ2-2 | TRBV7-3
TGTGCCAGCAGCTTAGAGGCCAGAATTGAAGCTTTCTTT | CASSLEARIEAFF | few | - | TRBJ1-1 | TRBV11-2
TGTGCCAGCAGGACGGGACAGATGAATGGCTACACCTTC | CASRTGQMNGYTF | - | TRBD1 | TRBJ1-2 | TRBV11-2
TGCGCCAGCAGCCAAGATCCTACAACCGGGACAAGCAGGAGCTACACCTTC | CASSQDPTTGTSRSYTF | - | - | TRBJ1-2 | TRBV4-3
TGTGCCAGCAGCCCGAGGGTTGTGACAGGGTACGGCTACACCTTC | CASSPRVVTGYGYTF | - | TRBD1 | TRBJ1-2 | TRBV7-2
TGTGCCAGCAGCGCCGGACTAGCGGGAATCACAGATACGCAGTATTTT | CASSAGLAGITDTQYF | - | TRBD2 | TRBJ2-3 | TRBV11-2
TGTGCCATCAGTGAGGGGACAGGTTCTATCTACGAGCAGTACTTC | CAISEGTGSIYEQYF | - | TRBD1 | TRBJ2-7 | TRBV10-3
TGTGCCAGCAGCTTAGCATTGGGGGGCACTGAAGCTTTCTTT | CASSLALGGTEAFF | - | - | TRBJ1-1 | TRBV7-9
TGTGCCAGCAGCTTAGACCTCCCCGGGACAGGGGATGGCTACACCTTC | CASSLDLPGTGDGYTF | - | TRBD1 | TRBJ1-2 | TRBV11-2
TGTGCCAGCAGCTCAAACCCTAGCGGGAGAAACACCGGGGAGCTGTTTTTT | CASSSNPSGRNTGELFF | few | TRBD2 | TRBJ2-2 | TRBV7-9
TGTGCCAGCAGCTATACTAGCGGACAAGAGACCCAGTACTTC | CASSYTSGQETQYF | - | TRBD2 | TRBJ2-5 | TRBV7-2
TGTGCCAGCAGCCCACCCCCGGGACAGAGGAGAACTAGCAATCAGCCCCAGCATTTT | CASSPPPGQRRTSNQPQHF | - | TRBD1 | TRBJ1-5 | TRBV28
TGTGCCAGCAGTCGAAGCGGGACAGGGGCTTTCGAGCAGTACTTC | CASSRSGTGAFEQYF | - | TRBD1 | TRBJ2-7 | TRBV27
TGTGCCAGCCGAGGGACCGACAGGGACGACTATGGCTACACCTTC | CASRGTDRDDYGYTF | once | TRBD1 | TRBJ1-2 | TRBV6-6
TGTGCCTGGAGTGGGTCCGGACAGGGGGACAATGAGCAGTTCTTC | CAWSGSGQGDNEQFF | - | TRBD1 | TRBJ2-1 | TRBV30
TGTGCCAGCAGCTTAGCCCCGGGACTAGCGGGTAATGAGCAGTTCTTC | CASSLAPGLAGNEQFF | once | TRBD2 | TRBJ2-1 | TRBV7-9
TGCAGCGTTGACCAGGGTGAAAAACTGTTTTTT | CSVDQGEKLFF | - | - | TRBJ1-4 | TRBV29-1
TGTGCCAGTACCGAGCGGGATGAAAAACTGTTTTTT | CASTERDEKLFF | once | - | TRBJ1-4 | TRBV28
TGCGCCAGCAGCTTGGATACGACTAGCGGGGCCTACAATGAGCAGTTCTTC | CASSLDTTSGAYNEQFF | - | TRBD2 | TRBJ2-1 | TRBV5-1
TGTGCCAGTAGTATTTCAGGGGCTAGCACAGATACGCAGTATTTT | CASSISGASTDTQYF | - | - | TRBJ2-3 | TRBV19
TGTGCACTCAGGGACTCGAACTATGGCTACACCTTC | CALRDSNYGYTF | - | - | TRBJ1-2 | TRBV6-5
TGTGCCAGCAGCCCCCGGGTCGCGAAGAGCTCTGGGGCCAACGTCCTGACTTTC | CASSPRVAKSSGANVLTF | - | - | TRBJ2-6 | TRBV11-2
TGTGCCAGCAGCCGACGTCGGGGACAGGGAAATCAGCCCCAGCATTTT | CASSRRRGQGNQPQHF | - | - | TRBJ1-5 | TRBV21-1
TGCGCCAGCAGCTCCGGTACGTCCTACAATGAGCAGTTCTTC | CASSSGTSYNEQFF | - | - | TRBJ2-1 | TRBV5-1
TGTGCCAGCAAAATCTCAGGGAGGAGAGAGACCCAGTACTTC | CASKISGRRETQYF | - | - | TRBJ2-5 | TRBV27
TGTGCCAGCAGCTTAGATCCAGCGGGAGGCTACGAGCAGTACTTC | CASSLDPAGGYEQYF | - | TRBD2 | TRBJ2-7 | TRBV7-2
TGTGCCTGGAGTGTGGGACTAGCGGGACAAACGGATACGCAGTATTTT | CAWSVGLAGQTDTQYF | - | TRBD2 | TRBJ2-3 | TRBV30
TGTGCCAGCAGCACCCGTTCAGGGGGTGGAAACACCATATATTTT | CASSTRSGGGNTIYF | few | TRBD1 | TRBJ1-3 | TRBV14
TGTGCCAGCAGCTCCCGGACTAGCGGGAGGGTTGGGGCCAACGTCCTGACTTTC | CASSSRTSGRVGANVLTF | - | TRBD2 | TRBJ2-6 | TRBV5-6
TGCAGCGTTCAGGAGGGGGCGTGGGGCTACACCTTC | CSVQEGAWGYTF | - | TRBD1 | TRBJ1-2 | TRBV29-1
TGCAGCTCTAAAGAAGAGACCCAGTACTTC | CSSKEETQYF | - | - | TRBJ2-5 | TRBV29-1
TGTGCCAGCAGCTCGATAGCGGCCCCAGATACGCAGTATTTT | CASSSIAAPDTQYF | few | - | TRBJ2-3 | TRBV7-6
TGCGCCAGCAGTGTGGGGGGGGGCTACAATGAGCAGTTCTTC | CASSVGGGYNEQFF | - | TRBD2 | TRBJ2-1 | TRBV10-1
TGTGCCAGCAGCCCACAGGGGGCCGACACTGAAGCTTTCTTT | CASSPQGADTEAFF | - | TRBD1 | TRBJ1-1 | TRBV7-3
TGTGCCAGTAGTATAGAACCTAGGCCCCATGAGCAGTTCTTC | CASSIEPRPHEQFF | - | - | TRBJ2-1 | TRBV19